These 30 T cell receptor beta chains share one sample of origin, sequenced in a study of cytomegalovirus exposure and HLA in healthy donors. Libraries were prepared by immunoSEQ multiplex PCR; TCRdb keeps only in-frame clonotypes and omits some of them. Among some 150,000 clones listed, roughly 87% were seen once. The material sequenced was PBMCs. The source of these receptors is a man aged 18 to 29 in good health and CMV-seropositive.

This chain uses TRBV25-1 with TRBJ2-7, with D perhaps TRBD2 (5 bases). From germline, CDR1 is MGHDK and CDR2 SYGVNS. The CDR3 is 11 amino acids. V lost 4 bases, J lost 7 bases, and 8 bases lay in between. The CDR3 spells CASSVAWEQYF. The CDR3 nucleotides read TGTGCCAGCAGTGTAGCGTGGGAGCAGTACTTC.

CDR3 region: CASSVGGLAGNTGELFF. CDR3 in DNA: TGTGCCAGCAGCGTAGGAGGACTAGCGGGTAACACCGGGGAGCTGTTTTTT. This sequence joins TRBV9 and TRBJ2-2; the match to TRBD2 covers 11 bases. V lost 0 bases, J lost 2 bases, and 3 bases stayed unmatched. Germline lookup yields CDR1 SGDLS and CDR2 YYNGEE. The CDR3 runs 17 residues.

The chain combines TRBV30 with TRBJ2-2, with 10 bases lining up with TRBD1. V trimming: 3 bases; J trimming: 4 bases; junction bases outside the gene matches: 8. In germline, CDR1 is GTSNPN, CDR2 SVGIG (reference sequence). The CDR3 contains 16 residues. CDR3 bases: TGTGCCTGGAGCGCCACCAGGACAGGGGGCACCGGGGAGCTGTTTTTT. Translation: CAWSATRTGGTGELFF.

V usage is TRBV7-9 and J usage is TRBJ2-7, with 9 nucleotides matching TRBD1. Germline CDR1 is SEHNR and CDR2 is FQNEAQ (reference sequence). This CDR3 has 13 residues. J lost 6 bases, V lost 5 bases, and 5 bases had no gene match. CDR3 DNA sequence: TGTGCCAGCAGCGGGTGGACAGGGGCCGAGCAGTACTTC. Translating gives CASSGWTGAEQYF.

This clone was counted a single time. The CDR3, as DNA: TGCAGCGTTGAGGGGGGGAAGACCTACGAGCAGTACTTC. Amino acid sequence: CSVEGGKTYEQYF. This chain connects TRBV29-1 to TRBJ2-7, with 7 bases identical to TRBD2. Germline CDR1 and CDR2: SQVTM and ANQGSEA. CDR3 length: 13 amino acids. The V gene end was trimmed by 3 bases and the J gene end by 2 bases; junction bases not matched to a gene: 4.

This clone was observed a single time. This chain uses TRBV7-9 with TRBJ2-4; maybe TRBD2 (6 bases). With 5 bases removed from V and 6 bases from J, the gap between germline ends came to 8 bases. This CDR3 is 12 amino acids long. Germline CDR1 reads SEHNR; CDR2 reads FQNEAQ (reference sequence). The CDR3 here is CASSAGGNIQYF. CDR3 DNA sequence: TGTGCCAGCAGCGCCGGGGGAAACATTCAGTACTTC. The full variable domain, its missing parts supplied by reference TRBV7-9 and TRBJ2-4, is DTGVSQNPRHKITKRGQNVTFRCDPISEHNRLYWYRQTLGQGPEFLTYFQNEAQLEKSRLLSDRFSAERPKGSFSTLEIQRTEQGDSAMYLCASSAGGNIQYFGAGTRLSVL.

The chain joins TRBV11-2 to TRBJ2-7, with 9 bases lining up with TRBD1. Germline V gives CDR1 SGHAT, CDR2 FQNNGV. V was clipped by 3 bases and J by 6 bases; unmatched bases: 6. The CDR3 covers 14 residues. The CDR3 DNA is TGTGCCAGCAGCTTCTTGGACAGGGGAGGCGAGCAGTACTTC. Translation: CASSFLDRGGEQYF. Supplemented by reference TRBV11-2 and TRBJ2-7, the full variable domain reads EAGVAQSPRYKIIEKRQSVAFWCNPISGHATLYWYQQILGQGPKLLIQFQNNGVVDDSQLPKDRFSAERLKGVDSTLKIQPAKLEDSAVYLCASSFLDRGGEQYFGPGTRLTVT.

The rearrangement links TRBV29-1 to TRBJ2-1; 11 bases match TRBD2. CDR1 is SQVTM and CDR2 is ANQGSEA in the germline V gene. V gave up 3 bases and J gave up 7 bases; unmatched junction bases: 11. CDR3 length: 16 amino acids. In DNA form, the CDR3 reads TGCAGCGTTGAGGGGCATAGCGGGAGGGCCGGGAATGAGCAGTTCTTC. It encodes CSVEGHSGRAGNEQFF.

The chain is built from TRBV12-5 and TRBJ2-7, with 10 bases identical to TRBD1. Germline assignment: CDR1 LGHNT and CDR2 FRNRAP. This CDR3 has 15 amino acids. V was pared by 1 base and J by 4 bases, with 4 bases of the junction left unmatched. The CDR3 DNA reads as TGTGCTAGTGGTTTGGGACAGGGGGCAGCGTACGAGCAGTACTTC. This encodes CASGLGQGAAYEQYF.

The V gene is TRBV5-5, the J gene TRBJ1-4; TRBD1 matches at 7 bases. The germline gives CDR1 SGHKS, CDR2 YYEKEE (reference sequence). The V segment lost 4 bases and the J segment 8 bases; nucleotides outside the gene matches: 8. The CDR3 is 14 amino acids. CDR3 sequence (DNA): TGTGCCAGCAGCCGGGACAGACCTCCGGAAAAACTGTTTTTT. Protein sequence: CASSRDRPPEKLFF. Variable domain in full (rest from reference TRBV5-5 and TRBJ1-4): DAGVTQSPTHLIKTRGQQVTLRCSPISGHKSVSWYQQVLGQGPQFIFQYYEKEERGRGNFPDRFSARQFPNYSSELNVNALLLGDSALYLCASSRDRPPEKLFFGSGTQLSVL.

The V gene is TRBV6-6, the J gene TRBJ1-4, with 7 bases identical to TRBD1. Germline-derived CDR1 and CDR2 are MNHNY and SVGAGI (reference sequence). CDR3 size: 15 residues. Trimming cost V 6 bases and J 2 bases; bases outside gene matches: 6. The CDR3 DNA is TGTGCCAGCAGCTATACAGGGGAGACTAATGAAAAACTGTTTTTT. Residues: CASSYTGETNEKLFF.

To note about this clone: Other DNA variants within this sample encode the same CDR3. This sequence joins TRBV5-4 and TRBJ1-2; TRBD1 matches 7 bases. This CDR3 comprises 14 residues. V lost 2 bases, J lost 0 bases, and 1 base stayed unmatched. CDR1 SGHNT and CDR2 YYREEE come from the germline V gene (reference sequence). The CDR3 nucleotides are TGTGCCAGCAGCTTACAGGGGACTAACTATGGCTACACCTTC. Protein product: CASSLQGTNYGYTF.

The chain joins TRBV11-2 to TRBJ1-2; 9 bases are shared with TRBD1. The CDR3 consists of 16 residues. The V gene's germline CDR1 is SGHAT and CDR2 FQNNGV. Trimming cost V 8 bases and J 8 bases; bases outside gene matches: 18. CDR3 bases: TGTGCCAGCTCCCAACCGGGACAGGGAAGGAATAGGGGCTACACCTTC. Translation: CASSQPGQGRNRGYTF.

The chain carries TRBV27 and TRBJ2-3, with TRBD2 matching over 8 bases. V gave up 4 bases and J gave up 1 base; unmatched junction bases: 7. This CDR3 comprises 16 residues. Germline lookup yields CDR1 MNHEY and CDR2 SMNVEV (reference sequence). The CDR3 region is CASSSLAARGTDTQYF. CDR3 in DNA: TGTGCCAGCAGTTCACTAGCGGCCCGGGGCACAGATACGCAGTATTTT.

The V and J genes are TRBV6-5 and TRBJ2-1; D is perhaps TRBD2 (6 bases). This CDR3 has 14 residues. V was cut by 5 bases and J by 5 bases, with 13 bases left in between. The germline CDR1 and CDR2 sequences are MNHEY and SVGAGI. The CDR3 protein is CASSRDGRNNEQFF. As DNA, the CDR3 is TGTGCCAGCAGTCGGGACGGGAGAAACAATGAGCAGTTCTTC.

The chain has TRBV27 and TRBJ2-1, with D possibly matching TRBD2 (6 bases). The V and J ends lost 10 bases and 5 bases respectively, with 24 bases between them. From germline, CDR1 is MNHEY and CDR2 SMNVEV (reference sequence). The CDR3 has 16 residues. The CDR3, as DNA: TGTGCCACCGGGGGTCTGCGGGGAAGGGTCCACAATGAGCAGTTCTTC. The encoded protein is CATGGLRGRVHNEQFF.

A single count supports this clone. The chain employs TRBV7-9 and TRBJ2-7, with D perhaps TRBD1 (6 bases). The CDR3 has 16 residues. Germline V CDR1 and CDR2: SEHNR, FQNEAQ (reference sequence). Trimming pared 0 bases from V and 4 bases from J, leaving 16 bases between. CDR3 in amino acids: CASSLAPGTPNYEQYF. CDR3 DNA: TGTGCCAGCAGCTTAGCGCCGGGGACACCCAATTACGAGCAGTACTTC.

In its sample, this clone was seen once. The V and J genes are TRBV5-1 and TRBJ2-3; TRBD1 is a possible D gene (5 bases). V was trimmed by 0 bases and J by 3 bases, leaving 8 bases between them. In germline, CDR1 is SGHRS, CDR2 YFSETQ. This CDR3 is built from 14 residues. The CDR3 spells CASSLGAGTDTQYF. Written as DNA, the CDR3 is TGCGCCAGCAGCTTGGGGGCAGGGACAGATACGCAGTATTTT.

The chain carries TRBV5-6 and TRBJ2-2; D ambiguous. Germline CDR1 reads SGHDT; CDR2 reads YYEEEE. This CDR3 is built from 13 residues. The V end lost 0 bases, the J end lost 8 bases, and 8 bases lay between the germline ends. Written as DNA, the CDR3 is TGTGCCAGCAGCTTGGGCAGTTCAGGGGAGCTGTTTTTT. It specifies CASSLGSSGELFF.

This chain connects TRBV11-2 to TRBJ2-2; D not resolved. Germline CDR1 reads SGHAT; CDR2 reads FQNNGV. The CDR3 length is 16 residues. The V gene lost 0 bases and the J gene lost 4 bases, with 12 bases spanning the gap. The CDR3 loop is CASSLDSQLGTGELFF. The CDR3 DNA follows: TGTGCCAGCAGCTTAGATAGCCAGCTTGGCACCGGGGAGCTGTTTTTT.

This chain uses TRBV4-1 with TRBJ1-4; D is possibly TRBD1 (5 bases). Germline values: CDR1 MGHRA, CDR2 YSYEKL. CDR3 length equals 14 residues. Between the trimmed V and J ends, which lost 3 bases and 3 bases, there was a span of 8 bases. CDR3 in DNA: TGCGCCAGCAGCCATGGGGGGTCTAATGAAAAACTGTTTTTT. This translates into CASSHGGSNEKLFF.

The CDR3 nucleotides are TGTGCCTGGAGTACGGCCGGGACACAGAACACTGAAGCTTTCTTT. Translated, it gives CAWSTAGTQNTEAFF. The V and J genes are TRBV30 and TRBJ1-1; D is possibly TRBD1 (6 bases). CDR3 length: 15 amino acids. The V end lost 2 bases, the J end lost 1 base, and 14 bases lay between the germline ends. The germline V gene encodes CDR1 GTSNPN and CDR2 SVGIG (reference sequence).

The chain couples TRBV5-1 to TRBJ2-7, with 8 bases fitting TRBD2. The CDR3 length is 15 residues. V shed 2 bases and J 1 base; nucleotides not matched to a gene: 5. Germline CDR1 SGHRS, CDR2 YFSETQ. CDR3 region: CASSLIPGGSYEQYF. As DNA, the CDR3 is TGCGCCAGCAGCTTAATCCCGGGGGGGTCCTACGAGCAGTACTTC.

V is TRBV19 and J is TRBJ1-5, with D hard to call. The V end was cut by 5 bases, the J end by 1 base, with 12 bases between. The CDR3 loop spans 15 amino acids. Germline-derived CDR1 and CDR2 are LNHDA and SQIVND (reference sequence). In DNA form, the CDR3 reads TGTGCCAGTAGTCCCTTCCTCGGGAGCAATCAGCCCCAGCATTTT. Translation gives CASSPFLGSNQPQHF.

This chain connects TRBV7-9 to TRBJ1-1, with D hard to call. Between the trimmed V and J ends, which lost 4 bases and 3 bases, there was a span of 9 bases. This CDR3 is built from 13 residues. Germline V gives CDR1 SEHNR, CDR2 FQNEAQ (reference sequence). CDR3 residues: CASSSTSDTEAFF. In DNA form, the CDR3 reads TGTGCCAGCAGCTCAACTAGTGACACTGAAGCTTTCTTT.

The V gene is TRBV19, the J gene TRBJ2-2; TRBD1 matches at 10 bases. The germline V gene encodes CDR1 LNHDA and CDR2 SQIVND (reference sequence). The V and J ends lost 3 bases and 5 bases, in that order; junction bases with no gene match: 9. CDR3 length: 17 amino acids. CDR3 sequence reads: CASSIEQGQGLTGELFF. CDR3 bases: TGTGCCAGTAGTATCGAGCAGGGACAGGGGTTGACCGGGGAGCTGTTTTTT. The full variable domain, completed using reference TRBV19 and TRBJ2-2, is DGGITQSPKYLFRKEGQNVTLSCEQNLNHDAMYWYRQDPGQGLRLIYYSQIVNDFQKGDIAEGYSVSREKKESFPLTVTSAQKNPTAFYLCASSIEQGQGLTGELFFGEGSRLTVL.

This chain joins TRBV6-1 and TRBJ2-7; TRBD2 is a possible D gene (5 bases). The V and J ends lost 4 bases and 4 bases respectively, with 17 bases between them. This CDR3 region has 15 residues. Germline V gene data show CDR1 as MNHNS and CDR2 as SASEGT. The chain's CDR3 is CASSGRADGIYEQYF. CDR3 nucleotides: TGTGCCAGCAGTGGAAGGGCGGACGGGATTTACGAGCAGTACTTC.

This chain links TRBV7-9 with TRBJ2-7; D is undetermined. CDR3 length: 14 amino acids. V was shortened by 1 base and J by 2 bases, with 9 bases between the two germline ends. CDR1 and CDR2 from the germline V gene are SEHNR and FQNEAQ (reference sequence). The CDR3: CASSLDPSAYEQYF. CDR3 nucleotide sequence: TGTGCCAGCAGCTTAGATCCCAGCGCCTACGAGCAGTACTTC. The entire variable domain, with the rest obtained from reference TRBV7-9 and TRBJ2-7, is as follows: DTGVSQNPRHKITKRGQNVTFRCDPISEHNRLYWYRQTLGQGPEFLTYFQNEAQLEKSRLLSDRFSAERPKGSFSTLEIQRTEQGDSAMYLCASSLDPSAYEQYFGPGTRLTVT.

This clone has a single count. The CDR3 loop reads CASSRQLAGGQTGELFF. CDR3 in DNA: TGCGCCAGCAGCCGCCAACTAGCGGGAGGGCAAACCGGGGAGCTGTTTTTT. The rearrangement links TRBV5-1 to TRBJ2-2; 13 nucleotides align to TRBD2. Germline CDR1 is SGHRS and CDR2 is YFSETQ. V lost 4 bases, J lost 5 bases, and 8 bases stayed unmatched. The length of the CDR3 is 17 residues.

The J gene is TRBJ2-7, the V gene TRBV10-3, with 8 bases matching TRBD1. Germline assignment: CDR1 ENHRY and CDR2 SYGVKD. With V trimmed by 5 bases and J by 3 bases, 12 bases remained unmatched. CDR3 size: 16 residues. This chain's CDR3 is CAISPSSGTGDYEQYF. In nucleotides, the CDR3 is TGTGCCATCAGTCCTTCCTCCGGGACAGGTGACTACGAGCAGTACTTC.